Listed below are T cell receptor beta chains from one sample, sequenced in a study of shared clonotypes between healthy human individuals. Sequencing was performed with immunoSEQ multiplex PCR; in TCRdb, only in-frame clones are kept and a portion is missing. Here the sample spans around 2,000,000 clones, 85% to 95% being singletons. Sequencing input: naive CD8+ T cells from PBMCs. All receptors derive from a man aged 18 to 30 in good health. Some clones in this sample may be carry-over from other donors' samples. Each CDR3 is given with its conserved first and last residue. A D gene is named only where the DNA matches it firmly. Size is omitted from some rows. Given values are once, few, many or a class for expanded clones.

cdr3_aa cdr3_nt v_call clone_size j_call d_call
CASSQDRAGETQYF TGCGCCAGCAGCCAAGATAGGGCAGGGGAGACCCAGTACTTC TRBV4-1 once TRBJ2-5 -
CATLYLSHGYTF TGTGCCACCCTATACTTATCACACGGCTACACCTTC TRBV28 - TRBJ1-2 -
CASSRVTRDRARMEQYF TGCGCCAGCAGCCGAGTCACTCGTGACCGAGCTAGAATGGAGCAGTACTTC TRBV4-1 - TRBJ2-7 -
CASSLAAMNTEAFF TGCGCCAGCAGCTTGGCGGCTATGAACACTGAAGCTTTCTTT TRBV5-1 - TRBJ1-1 -
CASSPGTGGYEQYF TGTGCCAGTAGCCCCGGGACAGGGGGATACGAGCAGTACTTC TRBV19 - TRBJ2-7 TRBD1
CASNEFGGAPTDTQYF TGTGCCAGCAACGAATTCGGGGGGGCGCCCACAGATACGCAGTATTTT TRBV7-8 - TRBJ2-3 TRBD2
CASSSSYTPYNEQFF TGTGCCAGCAGCTCCTCCTACACCCCCTACAATGAGCAGTTCTTC TRBV11-2 - TRBJ2-1 -
CASSLKGYEQYF TGTGCCAGCAGCTTAAAGGGCTACGAGCAGTACTTC TRBV7-8 - TRBJ2-7 -
CASSLSRGTAEAFF TGTGCCAGCAGTTTAAGCAGGGGAACTGCTGAAGCTTTCTTT TRBV28 few TRBJ1-1 -
CAANGGVRDEQYF TGTGCCGCAAACGGGGGGGTCCGAGACGAGCAGTACTTC TRBV15 - TRBJ2-7 TRBD2
CASSFGRGSFGNEQFF TGTGCCAGCAGTTTTGGGCGCGGGAGTTTCGGCAATGAGCAGTTCTTC TRBV28 - TRBJ2-1 TRBD2
CASSAIAANEQFF TGTGCCAGTAGTGCCATCGCCGCAAATGAGCAGTTCTTC TRBV19 - TRBJ2-1 -
CASSPTASSGNTIYF TGTGCCAGCAGCCCGACAGCCTCATCTGGAAACACCATATATTTT TRBV7-9 - TRBJ1-3 -
CASSLGGTGEDTQYF TGTGCCAGCAGCTTAGGGGGGACAGGGGAAGATACGCAGTATTTT TRBV13 - TRBJ2-3 TRBD1
CASSLAETSEMVYEQYF TGTGCCAGCAGCTTGGCCGAGACTAGCGAAATGGTCTACGAGCAGTACTTC TRBV5-6 - TRBJ2-7 TRBD2
CASSPQPGQATYEQYF TGTGCCAGCAGCCCTCAACCGGGACAGGCGACCTACGAGCAGTACTTC TRBV9 - TRBJ2-7 TRBD1
CASSLEVEETGELFF TGTGCCAGCAGCCTTGAGGTGGAGGAAACCGGGGAGCTGTTTTTT TRBV11-1 - TRBJ2-2 -
CASSVGTVRGNQPQHF TGTGCCAGCAGCGTAGGGACAGTTAGGGGCAATCAGCCCCAGCATTTT TRBV9 - TRBJ1-5 -
CASSLASRLEQYF TGCGCCAGCAGCTTGGCCAGCCGACTCGAGCAGTACTTC TRBV5-1 - TRBJ2-7 -
CASSSPRDRDVRKETQYF TGCGCCAGCAGCTCCCCCCGGGACAGGGATGTAAGGAAAGAGACCCAGTACTTC TRBV5-1 - TRBJ2-5 TRBD1